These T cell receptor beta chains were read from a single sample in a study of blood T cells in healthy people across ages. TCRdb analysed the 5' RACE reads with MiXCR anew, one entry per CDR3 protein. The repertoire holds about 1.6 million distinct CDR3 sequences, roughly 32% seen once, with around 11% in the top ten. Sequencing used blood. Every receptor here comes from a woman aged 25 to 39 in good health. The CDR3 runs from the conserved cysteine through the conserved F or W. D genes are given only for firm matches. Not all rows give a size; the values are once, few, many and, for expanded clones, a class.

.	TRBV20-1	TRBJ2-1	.	TGCAGACCCGACACACAGGGGACTTACAATGAGCAGTTCTTC	CRPDTQGTYNEQFF
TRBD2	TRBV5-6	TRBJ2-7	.	TGTGCCAGCAGCAATAGCGGGGGCCTTTCCTACGAGCAGTACTTC	CASSNSGGLSYEQYF
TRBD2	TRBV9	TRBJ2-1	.	TGTGCCAGCAGCCGGCCGGGACTAGCGAAAAATGAGCAGTTCTTC	CASSRPGLAKNEQFF
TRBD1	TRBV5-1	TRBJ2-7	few	TGCGCCAGCAGCTTCGAGGGACAGGGGGCGAACGAGCAGTACTTC	CASSFEGQGANEQYF
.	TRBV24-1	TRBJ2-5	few	TGTGCCACCATGGGGCTAGCCTCAGAGACCCAGTACTTC	CATMGLASETQYF
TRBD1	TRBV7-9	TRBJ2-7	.	TGTGCCAGCAGCCCCCCACTCATCGGACAGGGGGCCTACGAGCAGTACTTC	CASSPPLIGQGAYEQYF
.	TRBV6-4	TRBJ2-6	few	TGTGCCAGCAGTGACTCTACAGGCTCTGGGGCCAACGTCCTGACTTTC	CASSDSTGSGANVLTF
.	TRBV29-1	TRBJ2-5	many	TGCAGCGTTGATTTTACAGGCCGTGGGGAGACCCAGTACTTC	CSVDFTGRGETQYF
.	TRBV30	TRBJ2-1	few	TGTGCCGGTTTTGGGGGTAGTGGTGAGCAGTTCTTC	CAGFGGSGEQFF
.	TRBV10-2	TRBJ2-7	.	TGCGCCAGCAGTGAGTCGTCTTTGTCGGGAGACGAGCAGTACTTC	CASSESSLSGDEQYF
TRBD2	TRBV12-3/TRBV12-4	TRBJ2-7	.	TGTACCAGCACCAAATCTACTAGCGGGAGGGCCCCGAGCTCCTACGAGCAGTACTTC	CTSTKSTSGRAPSSYEQYF
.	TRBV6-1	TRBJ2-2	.	TGTGCCAGCAGTGAATTCCAGAACACCGGGGAGCTGTTTTTT	CASSEFQNTGELFF
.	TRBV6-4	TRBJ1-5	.	TGTGCCAGCAGTGATGGTGGGTATGGCAATCAGCCCCAGCATTTT	CASSDGGYGNQPQHF
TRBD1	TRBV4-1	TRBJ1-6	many	TGCGCCAGCAGCCAAGGACAGGGCGGTAATTCACCCCTCCACTTT	CASSQGQGGNSPLHF
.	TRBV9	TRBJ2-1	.	TGTGCCAGCAGCGCCCCTCTCGGGGTACACAATGAGCAGTTCTTC	CASSAPLGVHNEQFF
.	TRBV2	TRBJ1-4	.	TGTGCCAGCAGTGAGACAGCGGGGATAGCGGGACTGTTTTTT	CASSETAGIAGLFF
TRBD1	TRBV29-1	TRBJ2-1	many	TGCAGCGTTGAATGGGACAGCGATGAGCAGTTCTTC	CSVEWDSDEQFF
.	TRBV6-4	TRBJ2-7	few	TGTGCCAGCATTTCTATATTTGAAGGTTCCTACGAGCAGTACTTC	CASISIFEGSYEQYF
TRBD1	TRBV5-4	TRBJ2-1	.	TGTGCCAGCAGGAGGGACAGACACAATGAGCAGTTCTTC	CASRRDRHNEQFF
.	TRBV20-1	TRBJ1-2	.	TGCAGTGCTAAGTCGGGGCAGTTCTATGGCCACACCTTC	CSAKSGQFYGHTF
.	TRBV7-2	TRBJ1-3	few	TGTGCCAGCATCTCAAGGGTGGCTGGAAACACCATATATTTT	CASISRVAGNTIYF
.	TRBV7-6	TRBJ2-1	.	TGTGCCAGCAGCTTAGAGGGCCTAGCTACCTACAATGAGCAGTTCTTC	CASSLEGLATYNEQFF
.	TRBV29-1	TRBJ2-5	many	TGCAGCGTTTCCCTGGGGGTCCAAGAGACCCAGTACTTC	CSVSLGVQETQYF
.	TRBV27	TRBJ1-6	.	TGTGCCAGCAGTTCCAGGACGCCGAGCTCCTATAATTCACCCCTCCACTTT	CASSSRTPSSYNSPLHF
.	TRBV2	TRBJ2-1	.	TGTGCCAGCAGTGAAGATTCAGGGAGCGATGAGCAGTTCTTC	CASSEDSGSDEQFF
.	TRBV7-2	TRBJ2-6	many	TGTGCCAGCAGCTTACGTAGCGCTGGGGCCAACGTCCTGACTTTC	CASSLRSAGANVLTF
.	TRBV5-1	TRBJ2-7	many	TGCGCCAGCAGGGACGGATCCTCGGGGGAGCAGTACTTC	CASRDGSSGEQYF
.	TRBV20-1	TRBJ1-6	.	TGCAGTGCTAGGGGGATAGGGCTCCACTTT	CSARGIGLHF